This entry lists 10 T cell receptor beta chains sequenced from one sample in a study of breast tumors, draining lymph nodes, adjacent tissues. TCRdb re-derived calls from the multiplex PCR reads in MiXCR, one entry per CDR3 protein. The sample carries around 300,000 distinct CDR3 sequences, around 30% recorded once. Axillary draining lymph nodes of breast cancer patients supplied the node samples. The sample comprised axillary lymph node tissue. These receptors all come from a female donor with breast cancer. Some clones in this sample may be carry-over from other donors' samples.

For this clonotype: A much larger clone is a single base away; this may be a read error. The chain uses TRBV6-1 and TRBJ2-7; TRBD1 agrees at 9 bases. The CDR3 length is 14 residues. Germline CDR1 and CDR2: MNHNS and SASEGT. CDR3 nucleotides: TGTGCCAGTACGGGTACAGGGGGCTCCTACGAGCAGCACTTC. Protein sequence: CASTGTGGSYEQHF.

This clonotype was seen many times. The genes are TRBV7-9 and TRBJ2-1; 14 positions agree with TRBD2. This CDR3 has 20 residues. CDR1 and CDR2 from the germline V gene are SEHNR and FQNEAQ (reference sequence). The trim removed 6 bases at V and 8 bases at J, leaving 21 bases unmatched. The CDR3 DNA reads TGTGCCAGCAGATCCCTGACAGGACGACCGGGACTAGCGGGAGTTTATGAGCAGTTCTTC. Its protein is CASRSLTGRPGLAGVYEQFF.

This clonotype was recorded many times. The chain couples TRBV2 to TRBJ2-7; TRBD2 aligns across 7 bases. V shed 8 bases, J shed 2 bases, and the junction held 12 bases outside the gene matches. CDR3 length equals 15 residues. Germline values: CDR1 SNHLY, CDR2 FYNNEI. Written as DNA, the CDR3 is TGTGCCAGCCTTGAGGGCGGGAGAACCCCCTACGAGCAGTACTTC. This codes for CASLEGGRTPYEQYF.

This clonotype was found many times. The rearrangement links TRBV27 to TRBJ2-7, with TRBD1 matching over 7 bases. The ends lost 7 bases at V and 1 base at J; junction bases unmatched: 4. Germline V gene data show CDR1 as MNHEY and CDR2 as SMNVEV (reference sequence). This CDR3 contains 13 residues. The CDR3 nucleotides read TGTGCCAGCAACCGCAGGGGGTCCTACGAGCAGTACTTC. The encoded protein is CASNRRGSYEQYF.

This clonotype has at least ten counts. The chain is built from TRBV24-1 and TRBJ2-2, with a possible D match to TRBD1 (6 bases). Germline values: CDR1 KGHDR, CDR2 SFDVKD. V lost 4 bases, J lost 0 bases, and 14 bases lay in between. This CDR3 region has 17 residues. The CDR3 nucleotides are TGTGCCACCAGTGACCGATTCAGGACAGCGAACACCGGGGAGCTGTTTTTT. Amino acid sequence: CATSDRFRTANTGELFF.

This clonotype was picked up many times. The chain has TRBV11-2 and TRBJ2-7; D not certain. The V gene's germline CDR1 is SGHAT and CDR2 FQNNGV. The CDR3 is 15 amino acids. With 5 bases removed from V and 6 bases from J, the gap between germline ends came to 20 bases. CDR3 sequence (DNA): TGTGCCAGCAGCCATACCAGAGAGAGGATCTGCGAGCAGTACTTC. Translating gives CASSHTRERICEQYF.

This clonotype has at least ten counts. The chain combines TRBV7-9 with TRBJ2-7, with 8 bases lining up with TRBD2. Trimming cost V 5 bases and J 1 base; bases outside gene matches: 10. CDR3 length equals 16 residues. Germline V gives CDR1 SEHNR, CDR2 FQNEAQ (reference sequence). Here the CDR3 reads CASSPDKAGASYEQYF. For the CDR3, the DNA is TGTGCCAGCAGCCCCGACAAAGCGGGAGCGTCCTACGAGCAGTACTTC.

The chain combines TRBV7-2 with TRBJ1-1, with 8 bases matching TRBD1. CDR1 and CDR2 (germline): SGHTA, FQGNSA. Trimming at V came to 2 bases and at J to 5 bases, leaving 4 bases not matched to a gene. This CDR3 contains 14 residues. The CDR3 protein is CASSLRQGRTEAFF. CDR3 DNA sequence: TGTGCCAGCAGCTTACGACAGGGGAGGACTGAAGCTTTCTTT.

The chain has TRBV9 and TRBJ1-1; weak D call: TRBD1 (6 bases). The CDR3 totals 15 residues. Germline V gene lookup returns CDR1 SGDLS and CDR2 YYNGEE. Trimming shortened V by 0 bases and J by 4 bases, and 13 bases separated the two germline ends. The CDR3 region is CASSVAPGAGTEAFF. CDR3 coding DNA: TGTGCCAGCAGCGTAGCCCCAGGGGCAGGCACTGAAGCTTTCTTT.

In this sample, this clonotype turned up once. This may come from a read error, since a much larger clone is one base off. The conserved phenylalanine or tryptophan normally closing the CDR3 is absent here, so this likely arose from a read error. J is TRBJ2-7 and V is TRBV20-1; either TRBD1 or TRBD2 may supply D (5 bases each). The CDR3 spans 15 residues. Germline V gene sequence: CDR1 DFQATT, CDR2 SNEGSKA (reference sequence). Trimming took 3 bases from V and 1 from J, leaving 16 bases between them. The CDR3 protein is CSARGPNGESYEQYL. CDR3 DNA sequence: TGCAGTGCTAGGGGGCCAAATGGGGAGTCCTACGAGCAGTACCTC.